This entry lists 20 T cell receptor beta chains sequenced from one sample in a study of T-cell reconstitution after alpha-beta-depleted transplantation in children. Using unique molecular identifiers, the investigators prepared the TCRbeta library. One entry per CDR3 protein, called by TCRdb with MiXCR from the PCR reads. The sample includes 200,000 or so distinct CDR3 sequences, roughly 6.5% of them seen just once. The specimen comprised PBMCs, sampled before TCRalphabeta/CD19-depleted stem cell transplant. These receptors originate from a girl under three years old with combined immunodeficiency, due to receive a stem cell transplant.

Many counts were recorded for this clonotype. CDR3 protein: CSASSGQGKQPQHF. CDR3 bases: TGCAGTGCTAGTTCCGGACAGGGTAAACAGCCCCAGCATTTT. The chain links TRBV20-1 to TRBJ1-5; 8 bases line up with TRBD1. The trim removed 3 bases at V and 7 bases at J, leaving 8 bases unmatched. The CDR3 is made up of 14 amino acids. CDR1 and CDR2 from the germline V gene are DFQATT and SNEGSKA (reference sequence).

This clonotype has ten or more counts. This chain links TRBV21-1 with TRBJ2-7; TRBD2, the table's D call, was not compared with the DNA. TRBV21-1 is assigned pseudogene status. The CDR3 runs to 17 residues. CDR3 nucleotides: TGTGCCAGCAGCAAAGAGGCCGCGGGAGGCCACCCCTACGAGCAGTACTTC. This encodes CASSKEAAGGHPYEQYF.

This clonotype was seen many times. The chain carries TRBV28 and TRBJ2-5, with 7 bases fitting TRBD1. The CDR3 consists of 14 residues. With V trimmed by 2 bases and J by 4 bases, 4 bases remained unmatched. The germline V gene has CDR1 MDHEN and CDR2 SYDVKM. As DNA, the CDR3 is TGTGCCAGCAGTTTAGAGACAGGGCGAGAGACCCAGTACTTC. Translated: CASSLETGRETQYF.

This clonotype appeared many times. The chain employs TRBV6-6 and TRBJ2-5; no clear D gene. The germline V gene has CDR1 MNHNY and CDR2 SVGAGI (reference sequence). CDR3 length: 13 amino acids. V lost 3 bases to trimming and J lost 5 bases, with 10 bases between them. DNA of the CDR3: TGTGCCAGCAGTTATCCCTGGGGTGAGACCCAGTACTTC. It yields the protein CASSYPWGETQYF.

In its sample, this clonotype was seen many times. The V gene is TRBV6-5, the J gene TRBJ1-1; no clear D gene. The length of the CDR3 is 17 residues. The V and J ends lost 2 bases and 0 bases respectively, with 16 bases between them. Germline lookup yields CDR1 MNHEY and CDR2 SVGAGI. The DNA for the CDR3 is TGTGCCAGCAGTTACGGGCACTGGACCCCCATGAACACTGAAGCTTTCTTT. It specifies CASSYGHWTPMNTEAFF.

This clonotype was observed at least ten times. The chain recombines TRBV24-1 with TRBJ2-1, with a weak D call TRBD1 (5 bases). CDR1 is KGHDR and CDR2 is SFDVKD in the germline V gene. V shed 3 bases and J shed 5 bases, with 10 bases lying between them. The CDR3 length is 14 residues. CDR3 coding DNA: TGTGCCACCAGTGATCTTTCACAGGACAATGAGCAGTTCTTC. It translates to CATSDLSQDNEQFF.

In its sample, this clonotype was seen a few times. The V and J genes are TRBV6-5 and TRBJ2-5; D is uncertain. The CDR3 is made up of 16 amino acids. The V gene lost 2 bases and the J gene lost 4 bases, with 17 bases spanning the gap. Per germline, CDR1 MNHEY and CDR2 SVGAGI. DNA for the CDR3: TGTGCCAGCAGTTACCAGAATCTCGTTCCCCCAGAGACCCAGTACTTC. Residues: CASSYQNLVPPETQYF.

This clonotype has ten or more counts. The rearrangement links TRBV9 to TRBJ2-1; D may be TRBD2 (6 bases). The germline V and J ends were trimmed by 3 bases and 0 bases, with 16 bases remaining between them. From germline, CDR1 is SGDLS and CDR2 YYNGEE. The CDR3 loop spans 17 amino acids. The CDR3 loop reads CASSGTGRGSSYNEQFF. The CDR3 nucleotides read TGTGCCAGCAGCGGTACAGGCCGGGGGAGCTCCTACAATGAGCAGTTCTTC.

This clonotype showed up many times. V gene TRBV7-9 combines with J gene TRBJ2-1, with D possibly matching TRBD2 (6 bases). The germline V gene encodes CDR1 SEHNR and CDR2 FQNEAQ (reference sequence). Between the trimmed V and J ends, which lost 4 bases and 4 bases, there was a span of 11 bases. The CDR3 sequence is 14 residues long. DNA of the CDR3: TGTGCCAGCAGCTCCGGGACTCTTTACAATGAGCAGTTCTTC. Encoded protein: CASSSGTLYNEQFF.

This clonotype was detected ten times or more. This chain links TRBV4-2 with TRBJ2-7; perhaps TRBD1 as D (5 bases). Germline assignment: CDR1 LGHNA and CDR2 YNFKEQ. CDR3 length: 18 residues. The V gene lost 0 bases and the J gene lost 2 bases, with 20 bases spanning the gap. The CDR3 sequence is CASSQDSIPGSGTYEQYF. The CDR3 bases are TGTGCCAGCAGCCAAGATTCAATTCCAGGGTCGGGTACCTACGAGCAGTACTTC.

This clonotype was counted many times. CDR3 DNA: TGTGCCAGCAGGCTGGGACTAGCGGGAGTTGGAGATACGCAGTATTTT. Its translation is CASRLGLAGVGDTQYF. This chain uses TRBV28 with TRBJ2-3, with 14 bases fitting TRBD2. The germline V gene encodes CDR1 MDHEN and CDR2 SYDVKM. V trimming: 6 bases; J trimming: 5 bases; junction bases outside the gene matches: 7. The CDR3 has 16 amino acids.

This clonotype was observed a few times. This chain connects TRBV6-5 to TRBJ1-1; 7 positions match TRBD1. Germline values: CDR1 MNHEY, CDR2 SVGAGI. V shed 2 bases, J shed 1 base, and the junction held 7 bases outside the gene matches. The CDR3 runs to 16 residues. The CDR3 loop is CASSYGTAFPNTEAFF. The CDR3 region has the DNA TGTGCCAGCAGTTACGGGACAGCTTTCCCGAACACTGAAGCTTTCTTT.

The rearrangement links TRBV6-5 to TRBJ2-5, with 7 bases matching TRBD1. The CDR3 loop spans 15 amino acids. With 1 base clipped from V and 1 base from J, the junction kept 3 bases outside the gene matches. CDR1 MNHEY and CDR2 SVGAGI come from the germline V gene. The CDR3 DNA reads TGTGCCAGCAGTTACTACCGGGACAGCCAAGAGACCCAGTACTTC. This encodes CASSYYRDSQETQYF.

This clonotype was detected a few times. The chain links TRBV4-2 to TRBJ2-3; 7 bases match TRBD2. CDR1 LGHNA and CDR2 YNFKEQ come from the germline V gene. The ends lost 4 bases at V and 0 bases at J; junction bases unmatched: 4. The CDR3 sequence is 15 residues long. CDR3 sequence (DNA): TGTGCCAGCAGCCCTAGCGGATCTAGCACAGATACGCAGTATTTT. Encoded protein: CASSPSGSSTDTQYF.

This clonotype was seen many times. This chain links TRBV12-3 or TRBV12-4 with TRBJ2-2; the D gene is possibly TRBD1 (6 bases). CDR3 length: 15 residues. Trimming left V 4 bases short and J 0 bases short, with 9 bases between. The CDR3 spells CASSSWTANTGELFF. The CDR3 DNA is TGTGCCAGCAGTTCCTGGACAGCGAACACCGGGGAGCTGTTTTTT.

This clonotype occurred many times. This chain connects TRBV4-1 to TRBJ1-1, with a possible D match to TRBD1 (5 bases). CDR1 MGHRA and CDR2 YSYEKL come from the germline V gene. V lost 1 base and J lost 11, with 11 bases in between. This CDR3 is 12 amino acids long. The CDR3 here is CASSQGGERAFF. The CDR3 DNA sequence: TGCGCCAGCAGCCAAGGAGGGGAAAGGGCTTTCTTT.

This clonotype was seen more than once but under ten times. V gene TRBV2 combines with J gene TRBJ2-1, with D perhaps matching TRBD2 (6 bases). The CDR3 extends over 14 amino acids. V was clipped by 4 bases and J by 12 bases, with 19 bases between them. Per germline, CDR1 SNHLY and CDR2 FYNNEI. DNA of the CDR3: TGTGCCAGCAGTGCGGAACTAGCCCCGTGGGCGCAGTTCTTC. Translation gives CASSAELAPWAQFF.

Note on this clonotype: Mismatch with germline at one junction end may stem from a read error. The gene calls are TRBV12-3 or TRBV12-4 and TRBJ1-5; 9 bases fit TRBD1. This CDR3 is built from 14 residues. The CDR3 DNA is TGTGCCAGCAGCCTAGACAGGGGGAATCAGCTCCAGCATTTT. Translation gives CASSLDRGNQLQHF.

There are many counts of this clonotype. The V and J genes are TRBV7-2 and TRBJ2-5; the D is unclear. Between the trimmed V and J ends, which lost 0 bases and 6 bases, there was a span of 5 bases. CDR1 SGHTA and CDR2 FQGNSA come from the germline V gene. The CDR3 has 12 residues. The CDR3 DNA reads as TGTGCCAGCAGCTTAGCGATTAAGACCCAGTACTTC. Protein sequence: CASSLAIKTQYF.

This clonotype has ten or more counts. The CDR3 is CASSFVGVGGQPQHF. The DNA of the CDR3 is TGTGCCAGCAGTTTTGTGGGCGTGGGTGGGCAGCCCCAGCATTTT. The chain links TRBV28 to TRBJ1-5, with D hard to call. Trimming pared 3 bases from V and 7 bases from J, leaving 16 bases between. The CDR3 covers 15 residues. From germline, CDR1 is MDHEN and CDR2 SYDVKM.